The clone carrying this T cell receptor beta chain was counted only a few times. V was pared by 1 base and J by 1 base, with 7 bases between. CDR1 SEHNR and CDR2 FQNEAQ come from the germline V gene (reference sequence). There are 14 residues in the CDR3. This entry comes from a study of blood T cell repertoires in COVID-19. Using immunoSEQ multiplex PCR, the repertoire was profiled, and TCRdb retains in-frame clones only, with some absent. This sample has 160,000 or so clones, with approximately 80% found just once. Sequencing used peripheral blood. The clonotype was recovered from a man in his sixties with acute or convalescent COVID-19. The V call is TRBV7-9, the J call TRBJ1-1; D remains unclear. The CDR3 here is CASSLGGQNTEAFF. CDR3 in DNA: TGTGCCAGCAGCTTAGGCGGGCAGAACACTGAAGCTTTCTTT. The variable domain in full, with the rest retrieved from reference TRBV7-9 and TRBJ1-1, is DTGVSQNPRHKITKRGQNVTFRCDPISEHNRLYWYRQTLGQGPEFLTYFQNEAQLEKSRLLSDRFSAERPKGSFSTLEIQRTEQGDSAMYLCASSLGGQNTEAFFGQGTRLTVV.